What follows describes a single T cell receptor (beta chain). Germline values: CDR1 MGHDK, CDR2 SYGVNS. V was pared by 1 base and J by 6 bases, with 16 bases between. CDR3 length: 16 amino acids. The authors ran the immunoSEQ assay, v3.0, at survey level. The table came from immunoSEQ multiplex PCR; TCRdb's copy has only in-frame clones and leaves some out. The data show approximately 10,000 clones, with around 79% seen just once and about an eighth held by the top ten. This sample was taken from a study of long-term antiretroviral therapy in people with HIV. This receptor was identified in a man aged 35 to 55 with HIV. Sequencing was performed on unsorted PBMCs, taken about 3.3 years before starting antiretroviral therapy. This chain uses TRBV25-1 with TRBJ2-1; D gene ambiguous. CDR3 DNA: TGTGCCAGCAGTGAATCCGCACCGTTGGGGATCAATGAGCAGTTCTTC. As protein: CASSESAPLGINEQFF.